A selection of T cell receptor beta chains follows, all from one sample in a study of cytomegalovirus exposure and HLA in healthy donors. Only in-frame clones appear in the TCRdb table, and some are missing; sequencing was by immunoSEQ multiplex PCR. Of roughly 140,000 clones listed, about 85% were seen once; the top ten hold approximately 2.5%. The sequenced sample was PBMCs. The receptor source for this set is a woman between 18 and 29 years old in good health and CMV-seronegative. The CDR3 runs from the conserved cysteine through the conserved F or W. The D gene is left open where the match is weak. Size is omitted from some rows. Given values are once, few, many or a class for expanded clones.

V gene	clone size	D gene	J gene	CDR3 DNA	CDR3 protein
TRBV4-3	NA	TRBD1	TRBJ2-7	TGCGCCAGCAGCCAAGCCGCGGGACAGGGGTATAGACCTTTCTACGAGCAGTACTTC	CASSQAAGQGYRPFYEQYF
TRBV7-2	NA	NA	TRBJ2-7	TGTGCCAGCAGCCCCAGGAAAACCTTTGGGCCTTCTTCCTACGAGCAGTACTTC	CASSPRKTFGPSSYEQYF
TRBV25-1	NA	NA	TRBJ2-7	TGTGCCAGCTCAGGCGGAGGGGGCAACTACGAGCAGTACTTC	CASSGGGGNYEQYF
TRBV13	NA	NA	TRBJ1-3	TGTGCCAGCAGCTTAGGGAGGGGCGGGAGTGGAAACACCATATATTTT	CASSLGRGGSGNTIYF
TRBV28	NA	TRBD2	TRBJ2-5	TGTGCCACTTTAGCGGGAGTGGATGAGACCCAGTACTTC	CATLAGVDETQYF
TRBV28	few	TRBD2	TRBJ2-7	TGTGCCAGCGATACATCGGGGACTAACTACGAGCAGTACTTC	CASDTSGTNYEQYF
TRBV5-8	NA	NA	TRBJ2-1	TGTGCCAGCAGCCCGCGGCGGAAAAACAATGAGCAGTTCTTC	CASSPRRKNNEQFF
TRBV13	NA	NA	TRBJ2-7	TGTGCCAGCAGCACGAACCTAGGCGAGCAGTACTTC	CASSTNLGEQYF
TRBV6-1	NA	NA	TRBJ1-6	TGTGCCAGCAGTGAATCGGTCGGTAGCTCCTATAATTCACCCCTCCACTTT	CASSESVGSSYNSPLHF
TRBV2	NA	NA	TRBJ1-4	TGTGCCAGCAGTGAGCTTGCCAGGGAATCAAAACTGTTTTTT	CASSELARESKLFF
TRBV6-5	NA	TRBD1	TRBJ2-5	TGTGCCAGCAGTTGGAGGACAGGCGGTGCCGAGACCCAGTACTTC	CASSWRTGGAETQYF
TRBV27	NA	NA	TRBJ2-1	TGTGCCAGCAGTTGGAGGGAGACCCGACAGGGAAGGGGCAATGAGCAGTTCTTC	CASSWRETRQGRGNEQFF
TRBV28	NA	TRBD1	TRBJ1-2	TGTGCCAGCAGTGAGTACAGGGGGCGGGATGGCTACACCTTC	CASSEYRGRDGYTF
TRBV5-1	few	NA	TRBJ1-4	TGCGCCAGCAGCTCCCCGGGGGGCACTAATGAAAAACTGTTTTTT	CASSSPGGTNEKLFF
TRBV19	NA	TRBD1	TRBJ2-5	TGTGCCACCAAGACAGGGGGGGAAGAGACCCAGTACTTC	CATKTGGEETQYF
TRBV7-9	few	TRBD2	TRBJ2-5	TGTGCCAGCAGCTCGGGACTAGCGGGAGGGCTCGTCCAGTACTTC	CASSSGLAGGLVQYF